The next 31 T cell receptor beta chains were all read from a single sample in a study of blood T cell repertoires in COVID-19. Sequencing used immunoSEQ multiplex PCR; TCRdb keeps in-frame clones, though not all of them. The repertoire consists of around 160,000 clones, with approximately 75% occurring once and the leading ten covering approximately 11%. The specimen sequenced was peripheral blood. Receptor source: a human donor in a cohort sampled during active COVID-19.

To note about this clone: Other DNA sequences within the sample encode an identical CDR3. This chain uses TRBV15 with TRBJ2-5; possibly TRBD2 for D (5 bases). CDR3 length equals 13 residues. Per germline, CDR1 LNHNV and CDR2 YYDKDF (reference sequence). Trimming stripped 0 bases from V and 5 bases from J, with 7 bases between. CDR3 residues: CATSRDLAETQYF. For the CDR3, the DNA is TGTGCCACCAGCAGAGATTTAGCGGAGACCCAGTACTTC.

This clone was picked up one time. V is TRBV4-3 and J is TRBJ2-2; 8 nucleotides match TRBD2. Per the germline V gene, CDR1 is LGHNA and CDR2 is YSLEER. This CDR3 spans 18 amino acids. The V and J ends lost 0 bases and 1 base, in that order; junction bases with no gene match: 7. CDR3 nucleotide sequence: TGCGCCAGCAGCCAAGACGCAGCGGGGGCCCTGAACACCGGGGAGCTGTTTTTT. Protein: CASSQDAAGALNTGELFF.

The DNA of the CDR3 is TGTGGGATAGCGGGGCCTGGAGATACGCAGTATTTT. This translates into CGIAGPGDTQYF. This chain connects TRBV30 to TRBJ2-3, with 8 bases fitting TRBD2. Germline lookup yields CDR1 GTSNPN and CDR2 SVGIG (reference sequence). The CDR3 contains 12 residues.

This chain uses TRBV6-1 with TRBJ2-3; a possible D gene is TRBD2 (7 bases). The CDR3 is 14 amino acids. V was cut by 3 bases and J by 6 bases, with 13 bases left in between. The germline CDR1 and CDR2 sequences are MNHNS and SASEGT. CDR3 in DNA: TGTGCCAGCAGTGAGAGGTGGGGGGGCGATACGCAGTATTTT. It yields the protein CASSERWGGDTQYF.

The count of this clone is one. The chain is built from TRBV10-3 and TRBJ2-5; D is ambiguous. The CDR3 spans 14 residues. V gave up 4 bases and J gave up 1 base, with 10 bases separating them. Germline V gene data show CDR1 as ENHRY and CDR2 as SYGVKD. CDR3 sequence reads: CAISGEPPQETQYF. Written as DNA, the CDR3 is TGTGCCATCAGTGGCGAGCCACCCCAAGAGACCCAGTACTTC.

The genes are TRBV5-5 and TRBJ2-1; tentatively, D is TRBD1 (5 bases). This CDR3 is built from 15 residues. Looked up from germline, CDR1 is SGHKS and CDR2 is YYEKEE (reference sequence). Trimming stripped 7 bases from V and 7 bases from J, with 21 bases between. CDR3 sequence: CASENWGRRTNEQFF. CDR3 DNA sequence: TGTGCCAGCGAGAACTGGGGCCGCCGAACTAATGAGCAGTTCTTC.

The chain combines TRBV5-1 with TRBJ2-3; D unresolved. CDR1 is SGHRS, CDR2 YFSETQ, per germline. Trimming stripped 0 bases from V and 1 base from J, with 9 bases between. The CDR3 sequence is 15 residues long. CDR3: CASSLVQVGTDTQYF. The CDR3 nucleotides are TGCGCCAGCAGCTTGGTGCAGGTGGGCACAGATACGCAGTATTTT.

This clone was counted many times. The CDR3 DNA reads as TGTGCTAGTGGAAACACTGGAGCTTCCTACGAGCAGTACTTC. It specifies CASGNTGASYEQYF. The genes are TRBV12-5 and TRBJ2-7; D not certain. This CDR3 has 14 amino acids. The germline V and J ends were trimmed by 6 bases and 1 base, with 13 bases remaining between them. Germline V gives CDR1 LGHNT, CDR2 FRNRAP. Together with reference TRBV12-5 and TRBJ2-7, the CDR3 gives the full variable domain: DARVTQTPRHKVTEMGQEVTMRCQPILGHNTVFWYRQTMMQGLELLAYFRNRAPLDDSGMPKDRFSAEMPDATLATLKIQPSEPRDSAVYFCASGNTGASYEQYFGPGTRLTVT.

The chain carries TRBV28 and TRBJ1-5, with 9 bases aligning to TRBD1. Germline V lookup: CDR1 MDHEN, CDR2 SYDVKM. This CDR3 contains 18 residues. V shed 0 bases, J shed 0 bases, and the junction held 6 bases outside the gene matches. For the CDR3, the DNA is TGTGCCAGCAGTTTATGGACAGGGGGGCAATATAGCAATCAGCCCCAGCATTTT. Amino acid sequence: CASSLWTGGQYSNQPQHF.

V gene TRBV6-5 combines with J gene TRBJ1-2; no firm D call. Germline V gene sequence: CDR1 MNHEY, CDR2 SVGAGI. Trimming shortened V by 2 bases and J by 7 bases, and 11 bases separated the two germline ends. CDR3 length equals 13 residues. For the CDR3, the DNA is TGTGCCAGCAGTTACACGGAGGTCGGTGGCTACACCTTC. Translated: CASSYTEVGGYTF.

The chain uses TRBV30 and TRBJ1-1, with TRBD1 identical over 7 bases. Germline CDR1 and CDR2: GTSNPN and SVGIG (reference sequence). The CDR3 length is 14 residues. The junction had 9 bases not matched to a gene; V was cut back by 3 bases and J by 5 bases. CDR3 nucleotides: TGTGCCTGGAGGTTACAGGGGTTCTATACTGAAGCTTTCTTT. Amino acid sequence: CAWRLQGFYTEAFF.

This clone was counted only a few times. This chain links TRBV4-1 with TRBJ2-7; 8 nucleotides line up with TRBD1. The germline V gene encodes CDR1 MGHRA and CDR2 YSYEKL. Trimming removed 2 bases from V and 2 bases from J; junction bases left unmatched: 2. The CDR3 is 14 residues long. This chain's CDR3 is CASSQRQGPYEQYF. Here the CDR3 DNA reads TGCGCCAGCAGCCAAAGACAGGGGCCCTACGAGCAGTACTTC.

V usage is TRBV5-6 and J usage is TRBJ1-1, with D unresolved. Looked up from germline, CDR1 is SGHDT and CDR2 is YYEEEE. This CDR3 region has 14 residues. V lost 4 bases to trimming and J lost 4 bases, with 14 bases between them. The CDR3 DNA reads as TGTGCCAGCAGCCGGGTTTGGGTTGGCACTGAAGCTTTCTTT. The encoded protein is CASSRVWVGTEAFF.

The rearrangement joins TRBV5-4 to TRBJ2-1; TRBD2 agrees at 10 bases. The CDR3 sequence is 17 residues long. Germline V gives CDR1 SGHNT, CDR2 YYREEE (reference sequence). V dropped 4 bases and J dropped 4; count of bases not matched to a gene: 11. CDR3 in DNA: TGTGCCAGCAGCCCCCGGAGCGGGAGGGCCACTTACAATGAGCAGTTCTTC. Encoded protein: CASSPRSGRATYNEQFF.

The J gene is TRBJ1-5, the V gene TRBV24-1; tentatively, D is TRBD1 (6 bases). The V gene lost 1 base and the J gene lost 7 bases, with 10 bases spanning the gap. CDR3 length: 14 residues. The germline V gene encodes CDR1 KGHDR and CDR2 SFDVKD. CDR3 sequence (DNA): TGTGCCACCAGTGATTTTGGACAGCGCCAGCCCCAGCATTTT. Amino acid sequence: CATSDFGQRQPQHF.

The V call is TRBV13, the J call TRBJ2-5; TRBD2 might be the D (5 bases). Germline V gives CDR1 PRHDT, CDR2 FYEKMQ (reference sequence). CDR3 length equals 14 residues. The V gene lost 4 bases and the J gene lost 2 bases, with 11 bases spanning the gap. The CDR3 DNA follows: TGTGCCAGCAGCTCTGAGACTACACAAGAGACCCAGTACTTC. Translated: CASSSETTQETQYF.

The table lists this clone with a few counts. The chain couples TRBV28 to TRBJ2-1; D might be TRBD2 (5 bases). Germline V CDR1 and CDR2: MDHEN, SYDVKM. This CDR3 comprises 13 residues. Trimming removed 2 bases from V and 5 bases from J, with 7 bases in between. CDR3 amino acids: CASSLVGDNEQFF. In DNA form, the CDR3 reads TGTGCCAGCAGTTTAGTCGGGGACAATGAGCAGTTCTTC.

This clone was picked up one time. The J gene is TRBJ1-2, the V gene TRBV25-1, with a possible D match to TRBD1 (5 bases). Germline CDR1 and CDR2: MGHDK and SYGVNS. Trimming left V 3 bases short and J 6 bases short, with 11 bases between. This CDR3 is 13 amino acids long. For the CDR3, the DNA is TGTGCCAGCAGTGATCGGGGGAGCCATGGCTACACCTTC. Translated: CASSDRGSHGYTF.

CDR3 sequence reads: CASDDGRHNEQFF. For the CDR3, the DNA is TGTGCCAGCGACGATGGGCGCCACAATGAGCAGTTCTTC. The V and J genes are TRBV2 and TRBJ2-1; D not certain. Germline values: CDR1 SNHLY, CDR2 FYNNEI. The CDR3 runs to 13 residues. The V end lost 8 bases, the J end lost 5 bases, and 13 bases lay between the germline ends. The full variable domain, in which reference TRBV2 and TRBJ2-1 provide the parts outside the CDR3, is EPEVTQTPSHQVTQMGQEVILRCVPISNHLYFYWYRQILGQKVEFLVSFYNNEISEKSEIFDDQFSVERPDGSNFTLKIRSTKLEDSAMYFCASDDGRHNEQFFGPGTRLTVL.

The chain uses TRBV28 and TRBJ1-2, with 9 bases that match TRBD1. Germline V CDR1 and CDR2: MDHEN, SYDVKM. Trimming cost V 8 bases and J 6 bases; bases outside gene matches: 10. The CDR3 loop spans 14 amino acids. DNA for the CDR3: TGTGCCAGCGCTTCGGGACAGGGAGTTCATGGCTACACCTTC. Translated: CASASGQGVHGYTF.

This clone was seen more than once but under ten times. J is TRBJ1-1 and V is TRBV6-5; 9 positions agree with TRBD1. The length of the CDR3 is 13 residues. The ends lost 7 bases at V and 5 bases at J; junction bases unmatched: 5. From germline, CDR1 is MNHEY and CDR2 SVGAGI. This CDR3 reads CASTYDRGTEAFF. CDR3 sequence (DNA): TGTGCCAGCACGTACGACAGGGGGACTGAAGCTTTCTTT.

The rearrangement joins TRBV7-9 to TRBJ2-1; D is unresolved. Trimming stripped 7 bases from V and 9 bases from J, with 10 bases between. The germline CDR1 and CDR2 sequences are SEHNR and FQNEAQ (reference sequence). CDR3 length equals 11 residues. The CDR3 region is CASTKLPEQFF. The CDR3 DNA reads TGTGCCAGCACAAAACTCCCTGAGCAGTTCTTC.

The genes are TRBV9 and TRBJ2-7, with D unclear. The length of the CDR3 is 13 residues. Trimming shortened V by 4 bases and J by 6 bases, and 14 bases separated the two germline ends. The V gene's germline CDR1 is SGDLS and CDR2 YYNGEE. Here the CDR3 reads CASSTIDPGEQYF. The CDR3 nucleotides are TGTGCCAGCAGCACCATCGATCCGGGCGAGCAGTACTTC.

This chain links TRBV19 with TRBJ1-1; possibly TRBD1 for D (5 bases). Germline V lookup: CDR1 LNHDA, CDR2 SQIVND (reference sequence). This CDR3 is built from 16 residues. V lost 4 bases to trimming and J lost 0 bases, with 15 bases between them. As DNA, the CDR3 is TGTGCCAGTAGTAGCCTTTTGGAGGGGATGAACACTGAAGCTTTCTTT. Translating gives CASSSLLEGMNTEAFF.

This chain links TRBV6-6 with TRBJ1-6; D is unclear. Germline CDR1 reads MNHNY; CDR2 reads SVGAGI (reference sequence). The CDR3 spans 13 residues. V was shortened by 6 bases and J by 11 bases, with 14 bases between the two germline ends. CDR3: CASSPQAFAPLHF. As DNA, the CDR3 is TGTGCCAGCAGCCCGCAGGCCTTTGCACCCCTCCACTTT.

V gene TRBV30 combines with J gene TRBJ2-7; 9 bases align to TRBD2. V lost 0 bases to trimming and J lost 6 bases; unmatched junction nucleotides: 0. This CDR3 comprises 12 residues. Germline V gene data show CDR1 as GTSNPN and CDR2 as SVGIG (reference sequence). In DNA form, the CDR3 reads TGTGCCTGGAGTGTGCGGGAGGGCGAGCAGTACTTC. It yields the protein CAWSVREGEQYF. The variable domain in full, completed from reference TRBV30 and TRBJ2-7, reads SQTIHQWPATLVQPVGSPLSLECTVEGTSNPNLYWYRQAAGRGLQLLFYSVGIGQISSEVPQNLSASRPQDRQFILSSKKLLLSDSGFYLCAWSVREGEQYFGPGTRLTVT.

The V gene is TRBV18, the J gene TRBJ1-3, with D hard to call. Trimming took off 3 bases at V and 0 bases at J, with 15 bases between the two ends. The length of the CDR3 is 17 residues. CDR1 is KGHSH, CDR2 LQKENI, per germline. The CDR3 loop is CASSPSGNRISGNTIYF. CDR3 sequence (DNA): TGTGCCAGCTCACCTTCCGGGAACAGAATCTCTGGAAACACCATATATTTT.

The chain is built from TRBV3-1 (or the pseudogene TRBV3-2) and TRBJ2-7; 10 bases line up with TRBD1. This CDR3 spans 16 amino acids. V was pared by 4 bases and J by 2 bases, with 8 bases of the junction left unmatched. CDR1 LGHDT and CDR2 YNNKEL come from the germline V gene (reference sequence). Here the CDR3 reads CASSRGMGQGTYEQYF. CDR3 DNA: TGTGCCAGCAGCCGAGGGATGGGACAGGGGACCTACGAGCAGTACTTC.

A word on this clone: One end of the junction fails to match germline, which may point to a read error. This chain uses TRBV7-7 with TRBJ2-7; D possibly corresponds to TRBD2 (6 bases). This CDR3 is 13 amino acids long. CDR1 is SSHAT and CDR2 is FNYEAQ in the germline V gene (reference sequence). The CDR3 is CASSLAPTREQYF. CDR3 coding DNA: TGTGCTAGCAGCTTAGCACCGACTAGGGAGCAGTACTTC.

The rearrangement links TRBV7-9 to TRBJ2-3; 12 nucleotides match TRBD2. The CDR3 spans 18 residues. J lost 6 bases, V lost 5 bases, and 15 bases had no gene match. Per the germline V gene, CDR1 is SEHNR and CDR2 is FQNEAQ (reference sequence). For the CDR3, the DNA is TGTGCCAGCAGCCCCACACGCTCGGGGACTAGCGGGTCGGATACGCAGTATTTT. Translated: CASSPTRSGTSGSDTQYF.

This chain links TRBV11-2 with TRBJ2-7; D may be TRBD1 (5 bases). V was pared by 1 base and J by 7 bases, with 20 bases between. The V gene's germline CDR1 is SGHAT and CDR2 FQNNGV. CDR3 size: 16 residues. Written as DNA, the CDR3 is TGTGCCAGCAGCTTAGTCATGGGGCCACTTGCTTGGGAGCAGTACTTC. It yields the protein CASSLVMGPLAWEQYF.